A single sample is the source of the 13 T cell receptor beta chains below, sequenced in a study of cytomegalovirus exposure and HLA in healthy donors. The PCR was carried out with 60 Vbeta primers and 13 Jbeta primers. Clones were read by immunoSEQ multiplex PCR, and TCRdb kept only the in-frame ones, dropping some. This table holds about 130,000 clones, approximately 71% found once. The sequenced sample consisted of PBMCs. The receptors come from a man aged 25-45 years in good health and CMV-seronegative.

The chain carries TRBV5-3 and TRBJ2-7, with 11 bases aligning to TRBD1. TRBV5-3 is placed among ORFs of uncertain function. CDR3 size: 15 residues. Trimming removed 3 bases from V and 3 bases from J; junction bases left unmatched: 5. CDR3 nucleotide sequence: TGTGCCAGAAGCTCAACCGGGACAGGGGGCTACGAGCAGTACTTC. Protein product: CARSSTGTGGYEQYF.

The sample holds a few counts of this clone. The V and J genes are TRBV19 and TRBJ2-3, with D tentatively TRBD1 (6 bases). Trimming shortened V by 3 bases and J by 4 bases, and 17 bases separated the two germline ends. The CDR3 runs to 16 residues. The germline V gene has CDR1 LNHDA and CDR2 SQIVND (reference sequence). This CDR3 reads CASSILGADPPDTQYF. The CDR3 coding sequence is TGTGCCAGTAGTATTTTGGGGGCAGACCCGCCAGATACGCAGTATTTT.

CDR3 amino acids: CAWSWSSLSPQHF. CDR3 in DNA: TGTGCCTGGAGTTGGAGCAGTCTAAGTCCCCAGCATTTT. The J gene is TRBJ1-5, the V gene TRBV30; D is unresolved. Germline V gene data show CDR1 as GTSNPN and CDR2 as SVGIG (reference sequence). CDR3 size: 13 residues. V was shortened by 2 bases and J by 10 bases, with 15 bases between the two germline ends.

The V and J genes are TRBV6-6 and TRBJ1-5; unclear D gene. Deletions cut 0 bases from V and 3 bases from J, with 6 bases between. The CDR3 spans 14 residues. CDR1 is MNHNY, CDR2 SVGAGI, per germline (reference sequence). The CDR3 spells CASSYSSYNQPQHF. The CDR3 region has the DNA TGTGCCAGCAGTTACTCTTCCTACAATCAGCCCCAGCATTTT.

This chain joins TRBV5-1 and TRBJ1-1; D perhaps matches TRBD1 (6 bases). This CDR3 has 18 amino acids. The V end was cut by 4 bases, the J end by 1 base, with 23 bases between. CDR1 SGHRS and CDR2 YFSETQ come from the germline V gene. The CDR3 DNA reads TGCGCCAGCAGCCGTTGGCAGGGGACATTGGGCCCGAACACTGAAGCTTTCTTT. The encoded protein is CASSRWQGTLGPNTEAFF.

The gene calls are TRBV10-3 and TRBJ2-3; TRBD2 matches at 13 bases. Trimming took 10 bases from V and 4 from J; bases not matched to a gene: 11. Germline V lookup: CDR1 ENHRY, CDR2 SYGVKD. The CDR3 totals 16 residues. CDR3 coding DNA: TGTGCCACCCGAAAAGGACTAGCGGGAGTTGCAGATACGCAGTATTTT. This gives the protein CATRKGLAGVADTQYF.

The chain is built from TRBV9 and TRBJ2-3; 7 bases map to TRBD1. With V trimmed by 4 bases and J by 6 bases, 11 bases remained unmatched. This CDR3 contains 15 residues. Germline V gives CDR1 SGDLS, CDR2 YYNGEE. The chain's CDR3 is CASSRQGVGVDTQYF. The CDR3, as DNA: TGTGCCAGCAGCAGACAGGGAGTGGGTGTCGATACGCAGTATTTT.

CDR3 DNA: TGCACCAGCAGCCTCGGCAGGGGTGAAGCTTTCTTT. This gives the protein CTSSLGRGEAFF. This chain links TRBV1 with TRBJ1-1; the table's D call, TRBD1, was not checked against the DNA. TRBV1 is described as a pseudogene. This CDR3 is built from 12 residues.

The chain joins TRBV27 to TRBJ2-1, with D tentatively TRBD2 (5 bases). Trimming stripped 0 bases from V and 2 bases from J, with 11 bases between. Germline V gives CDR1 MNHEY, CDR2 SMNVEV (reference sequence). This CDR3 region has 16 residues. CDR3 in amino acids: CASSLSASGPYNEQFF. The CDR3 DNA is TGTGCCAGCAGTTTATCGGCAAGCGGACCCTACAATGAGCAGTTCTTC.

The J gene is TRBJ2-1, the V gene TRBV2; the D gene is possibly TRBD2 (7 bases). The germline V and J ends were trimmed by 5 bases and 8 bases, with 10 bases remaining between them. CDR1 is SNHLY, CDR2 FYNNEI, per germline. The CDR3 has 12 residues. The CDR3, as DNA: TGTGCCAGCAGTTCGGGGGGCTATGAGCAGTTCTTC. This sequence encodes CASSSGGYEQFF.

CDR3 sequence reads: CASSLRITDTQYF. As DNA, the CDR3 is TGTGCCAGCAGCTTGCGCATCACAGATACGCAGTATTTT. The chain employs TRBV11-3 and TRBJ2-3, with unresolved D. Germline V CDR1 and CDR2: SGHNT, YENEEA. V lost 3 bases and J lost 2, with 6 bases in between. CDR3 length: 13 amino acids.

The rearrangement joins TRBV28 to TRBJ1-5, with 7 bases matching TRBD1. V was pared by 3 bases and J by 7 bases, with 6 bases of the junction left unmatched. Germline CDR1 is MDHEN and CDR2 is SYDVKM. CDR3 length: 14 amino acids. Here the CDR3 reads CASSFRGGYQPQHF. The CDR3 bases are TGTGCCAGCAGTTTTAGAGGGGGCTACCAGCCCCAGCATTTT. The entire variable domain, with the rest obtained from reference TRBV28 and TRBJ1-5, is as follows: DVKVTQSSRYLVKRTGEKVFLECVQDMDHENMFWYRQDPGLGLRLIYFSYDVKMKEKGDIPEGYSVSREKKERFSLILESASTNQTSMYLCASSFRGGYQPQHFGDGTRLSIL.

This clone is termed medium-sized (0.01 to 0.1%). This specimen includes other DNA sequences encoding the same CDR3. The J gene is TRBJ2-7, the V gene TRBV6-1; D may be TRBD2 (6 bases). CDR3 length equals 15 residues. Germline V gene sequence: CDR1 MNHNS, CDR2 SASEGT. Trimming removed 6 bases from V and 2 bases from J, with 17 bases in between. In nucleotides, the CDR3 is TGTGCCAGCAGGGACTACTTGGGGGGTGCCTACGAGCAGTACTTC. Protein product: CASRDYLGGAYEQYF.